The rows below give T cell receptor beta chains drawn from one sample of a study of beta chain features in type 1 diabetes. Clones were read by immunoSEQ multiplex PCR, and TCRdb kept only the in-frame ones, dropping some. Of roughly 380,000 clones detected, 20% appear once; the ten largest clones hold around 0.04%. The sample taken for sequencing was naive CD4+ T cells from blood. These receptors all come from a woman aged 18-29 years in good health. Each CDR3 is given with its conserved first and last residue. Each record gives: V gene, clone size, CDR3 length, D gene, J gene, CDR3 protein, CDR3 DNA. The D gene is left open where the match is weak. Clone size is shown for a subset of rows, as once, few, many or a class of expanded clone.

V gene: TRBV5-6
clone size: NA
CDR3 length: 15
D gene: TRBD1
J gene: TRBJ1-2
CDR3 protein: CASSARDRGAYGYTF
CDR3 DNA: TGTGCCAGCAGCGCCCGGGACAGGGGCGCCTATGGCTACACCTTC

V gene: TRBV4-2
clone size: few
CDR3 length: 12
D gene: NA
J gene: TRBJ1-1
CDR3 protein: CASGAANTEAFF
CDR3 DNA: TGTGCCAGCGGGGCGGCTAACACTGAAGCTTTCTTT

V gene: TRBV7-9
clone size: NA
CDR3 length: 13
D gene: NA
J gene: TRBJ1-1
CDR3 protein: CASSRGTNTEAFF
CDR3 DNA: TGTGCCAGCAGCCGCGGGACGAACACTGAAGCTTTCTTT

V gene: TRBV11-3
clone size: few
CDR3 length: 14
D gene: NA
J gene: TRBJ2-5
CDR3 protein: CASSELVLQETQYF
CDR3 DNA: TGTGCCAGCAGCGAACTAGTGCTTCAAGAGACCCAGTACTTC

V gene: TRBV30
clone size: few
CDR3 length: 14
D gene: TRBD1
J gene: TRBJ1-1
CDR3 protein: CACGTGGRGTEAFF
CDR3 DNA: TGTGCCTGTGGGACAGGGGGAAGGGGCACTGAAGCTTTCTTT

V gene: TRBV30
clone size: few
CDR3 length: 14
D gene: TRBD1
J gene: TRBJ2-2
CDR3 protein: CAWSGDSDTGELFF
CDR3 DNA: TGTGCCTGGAGTGGGGACAGCGACACCGGGGAGCTGTTTTTT

V gene: TRBV30
clone size: few
CDR3 length: 13
D gene: NA
J gene: TRBJ2-1
CDR3 protein: CAWIAERYNEQFF
CDR3 DNA: TGTGCCTGGATAGCGGAACGTTACAATGAGCAGTTCTTC

V gene: TRBV5-1
clone size: NA
CDR3 length: 15
D gene: TRBD1
J gene: TRBJ2-2
CDR3 protein: CASSMTGGDTGELFF
CDR3 DNA: TGCGCCAGCAGCATGACAGGGGGGGACACCGGGGAGCTGTTTTTT

V gene: TRBV29-1
clone size: few
CDR3 length: 13
D gene: TRBD1
J gene: TRBJ2-1
CDR3 protein: CSARDSRYNEQFF
CDR3 DNA: TGCAGCGCCCGGGACAGCCGTTACAATGAGCAGTTCTTC

V gene: TRBV4-2
clone size: few
CDR3 length: 16
D gene: TRBD2
J gene: TRBJ2-7
CDR3 protein: CASSQDGASGSYEQYF
CDR3 DNA: TGTGCCAGCAGCCAAGACGGGGCTAGCGGCTCCTACGAGCAGTACTTC

V gene: TRBV25-1
clone size: NA
CDR3 length: 13
D gene: NA
J gene: TRBJ1-3
CDR3 protein: CASSDLNGNTIYF
CDR3 DNA: TGTGCCAGCAGTGACCTAAACGGAAACACCATATATTTT

V gene: TRBV25-1
clone size: few
CDR3 length: 15
D gene: NA
J gene: TRBJ2-7
CDR3 protein: CASSDPGGLSYEQYF
CDR3 DNA: TGTGCCAGCAGTGACCCGGGTGGTCTCTCCTACGAGCAGTACTTC

V gene: TRBV29-1
clone size: NA
CDR3 length: 13
D gene: TRBD2
J gene: TRBJ2-1
CDR3 protein: CSVEELADNEQFF
CDR3 DNA: TGCAGCGTTGAAGAGCTAGCGGACAATGAGCAGTTCTTC

V gene: TRBV30
clone size: few
CDR3 length: 15
D gene: TRBD1
J gene: TRBJ2-2
CDR3 protein: CAWSKDRSSTGELFF
CDR3 DNA: TGTGCCTGGAGCAAGGACAGGTCGAGCACCGGGGAGCTGTTTTTT

V gene: TRBV15
clone size: NA
CDR3 length: 15
D gene: TRBD1
J gene: TRBJ2-7
CDR3 protein: CATSRAHRGRFEQYF
CDR3 DNA: TGTGCCACCAGCAGAGCTCACAGGGGGCGGTTTGAGCAGTACTTC

V gene: TRBV12-5
clone size: NA
CDR3 length: 14
D gene: TRBD2
J gene: TRBJ2-5
CDR3 protein: CASRGTSGRETQYF
CDR3 DNA: TGTGCTAGTCGTGGGACTAGCGGCCGGGAGACCCAGTACTTC

V gene: TRBV7-9
clone size: NA
CDR3 length: 14
D gene: TRBD1
J gene: TRBJ2-7
CDR3 protein: CASSLGDSSYEQYF
CDR3 DNA: TGTGCCAGCAGCTTAGGGGACAGCTCCTACGAGCAGTACTTC

V gene: TRBV7-2
clone size: NA
CDR3 length: 15
D gene: TRBD1
J gene: TRBJ2-7
CDR3 protein: CASSPRTGSGYEQYF
CDR3 DNA: TGTGCCAGCAGCCCCAGGACAGGGAGCGGCTACGAGCAGTACTTC

V gene: TRBV5-5
clone size: few
CDR3 length: 14
D gene: NA
J gene: TRBJ1-2
CDR3 protein: CASSFNRVLEGYTF
CDR3 DNA: TGTGCCAGCAGCTTCAACAGGGTGTTAGAAGGCTACACCTTC

V gene: TRBV30
clone size: NA
CDR3 length: 13
D gene: NA
J gene: TRBJ1-2
CDR3 protein: CAWTPTAYHGYTF
CDR3 DNA: TGTGCCTGGACTCCGACAGCTTACCATGGCTACACCTTC

V gene: TRBV7-8
clone size: few
CDR3 length: 15
D gene: TRBD1
J gene: TRBJ1-1
CDR3 protein: CASSFGTGRNTEAFF
CDR3 DNA: TGTGCCAGCAGCTTCGGGACAGGTAGGAACACTGAAGCTTTCTTT

V gene: TRBV6-1
clone size: few
CDR3 length: 15
D gene: TRBD2
J gene: TRBJ2-1
CDR3 protein: CASRASGGLGNEQFF
CDR3 DNA: TGTGCCAGCAGAGCGAGCGGGGGGCTGGGTAATGAGCAGTTCTTC

V gene: TRBV5-1
clone size: few
CDR3 length: 13
D gene: NA
J gene: TRBJ1-1
CDR3 protein: CASSVGANTEAFF
CDR3 DNA: TGCGCCAGCAGCGTCGGAGCTAACACTGAAGCTTTCTTT

V gene: TRBV7-2
clone size: NA
CDR3 length: 13
D gene: NA
J gene: TRBJ1-2
CDR3 protein: CASSLSGAHGYTF
CDR3 DNA: TGTGCCAGCAGCTTATCAGGGGCCCACGGCTACACCTTC

V gene: TRBV5-1
clone size: NA
CDR3 length: 13
D gene: TRBD1
J gene: TRBJ1-2
CDR3 protein: CASSSETGDGYTF
CDR3 DNA: TGCGCCAGCAGCTCCGAAACAGGGGACGGCTACACCTTC

V gene: TRBV5-6
clone size: few
CDR3 length: 13
D gene: TRBD1
J gene: TRBJ2-1
CDR3 protein: CASSSDRANEQFF
CDR3 DNA: TGTGCCAGCAGCTCCGACAGGGCCAATGAGCAGTTCTTC

V gene: TRBV5-1
clone size: NA
CDR3 length: 13
D gene: NA
J gene: TRBJ1-1
CDR3 protein: CASSLAQNTEAFF
CDR3 DNA: TGCGCCAGCAGCTTGGCCCAGAACACTGAAGCTTTCTTT

V gene: TRBV2
clone size: few
CDR3 length: 13
D gene: NA
J gene: TRBJ1-2
CDR3 protein: CASSAGEDYGYTF
CDR3 DNA: TGTGCCAGCAGTGCCGGGGAGGACTATGGCTACACCTTC

V gene: TRBV9
clone size: NA
CDR3 length: 17
D gene: TRBD2
J gene: TRBJ2-1
CDR3 protein: CASSVSRTSGSQNEQFF
CDR3 DNA: TGTGCCAGCAGCGTAAGCCGGACTAGCGGGAGTCAAAATGAGCAGTTCTTC

V gene: TRBV7-8
clone size: NA
CDR3 length: 19
D gene: NA
J gene: TRBJ1-3
CDR3 protein: CASSLKGRGRGSSGNTIYF
CDR3 DNA: TGTGCCAGCAGCTTAAAAGGCAGAGGGAGGGGTAGTTCTGGAAACACCATATATTTT

V gene: TRBV5-6
clone size: few
CDR3 length: 15
D gene: NA
J gene: TRBJ2-7
CDR3 protein: CASSPSPSDFYEQYF
CDR3 DNA: TGTGCCAGCAGCCCCTCCCCCAGCGATTTCTACGAGCAGTACTTC

V gene: TRBV5-1
clone size: few
CDR3 length: 12
D gene: NA
J gene: TRBJ1-2
CDR3 protein: CASRTDNYGYTF
CDR3 DNA: TGCGCCAGCAGGACTGATAACTATGGCTACACCTTC

V gene: TRBV30
clone size: NA
CDR3 length: 18
D gene: TRBD2
J gene: TRBJ2-1
CDR3 protein: CAWSKGVVAGALFNEQFF
CDR3 DNA: TGTGCCTGGAGCAAAGGGGTGGTAGCGGGAGCTTTATTCAATGAGCAGTTCTTC

V gene: TRBV14
clone size: NA
CDR3 length: 13
D gene: NA
J gene: TRBJ1-4
CDR3 protein: CASSQDMRGPLFF
CDR3 DNA: TGTGCCAGCAGCCAAGACATGCGGGGGCCACTGTTTTTT

V gene: TRBV6-5
clone size: NA
CDR3 length: 13
D gene: TRBD1
J gene: TRBJ1-5
CDR3 protein: CASSTQGNQPQHF
CDR3 DNA: TGTGCCAGCAGTACACAGGGGAATCAGCCCCAGCATTTT

V gene: TRBV29-1
clone size: NA
CDR3 length: 13
D gene: NA
J gene: TRBJ1-1
CDR3 protein: CSFSQTEGTEAFF
CDR3 DNA: TGCAGCTTTTCACAAACAGAGGGCACTGAAGCTTTCTTT

V gene: TRBV5-1
clone size: NA
CDR3 length: 14
D gene: TRBD1
J gene: TRBJ2-3
CDR3 protein: CASSQDRGTDTQYF
CDR3 DNA: TGCGCCAGCAGCCAAGACAGGGGGACAGATACGCAGTATTTT

V gene: TRBV4-1
clone size: few
CDR3 length: 18
D gene: NA
J gene: TRBJ1-1
CDR3 protein: CASSQDIRTGQRYTEAFF
CDR3 DNA: TGCGCCAGCAGCCAAGACATCCGGACTGGGCAGAGATACACTGAAGCTTTCTTT

V gene: TRBV7-9
clone size: NA
CDR3 length: 13
D gene: NA
J gene: TRBJ2-6
CDR3 protein: CASSSGGANVLTF
CDR3 DNA: TGTGCCAGCAGCTCTGGCGGGGCCAACGTCCTGACTTTC

V gene: TRBV30
clone size: NA
CDR3 length: 15
D gene: NA
J gene: TRBJ2-3
CDR3 protein: CAWSRRGLITDTQYF
CDR3 DNA: TGTGCCTGGAGTCGACGGGGACTCATCACAGATACGCAGTATTTT

V gene: TRBV29-1
clone size: few
CDR3 length: 13
D gene: TRBD1
J gene: TRBJ1-2
CDR3 protein: CSDQTGGSYGYTF
CDR3 DNA: TGCAGCGACCAGACAGGGGGCAGCTATGGCTACACCTTC

V gene: TRBV6-5
clone size: NA
CDR3 length: 14
D gene: TRBD2
J gene: TRBJ2-5
CDR3 protein: CASRPGTTQETQYF
CDR3 DNA: TGTGCCAGCAGGCCCGGGACTACCCAAGAGACCCAGTACTTC